This is a list of T cell receptor beta chains from one sample in a study of OX40 agonist ivuxolimab in advanced cancers. The table came from immunoSEQ multiplex PCR; TCRdb's copy has only in-frame clones and leaves some out. The sample has 6,000 to 6,500 clones, about 86% seen once. Sequencing used CD4+ or CD8+ T cells sorted from blood, obtained in a trial of the OX40 agonist ivuxolimab. The source is an adult with an advanced solid tumor such as melanoma, head and neck, liver or kidney cancer. Each CDR3 is given with its conserved first and last residue. D genes are given only for firm matches. Clone sizes are given selectively: once, few, many, or a class where the clone is expanded.

J gene,V gene,clone size,D gene,CDR3 protein,CDR3 DNA
TRBJ1-3,TRBV5-1,.,.,CASSLEAFSGNTIYF,TGCGCCAGCAGCTTGGAAGCGTTTTCTGGAAACACCATATATTTT
TRBJ2-7,TRBV4-1,.,TRBD1,CASSPRDRAPFEQYF,TGCGCCAGCAGCCCTCGGGACAGGGCACCGTTCGAGCAGTACTTC
TRBJ2-1,TRBV12-5,.,.,CASGRPGWSYNEQFF,TGTGCTAGTGGCCGACCTGGGTGGTCCTACAATGAGCAGTTCTTC
TRBJ2-1,TRBV7-9,.,.,CASSLSGSYNEQFF,TGTGCCAGCAGCTTATCGGGATCCTACAATGAGCAGTTCTTC
TRBJ1-6,TRBV4-3,.,TRBD1,CASSQYDRANSPLHF,TGCGCCAGCAGCCAATACGACAGGGCTAATTCACCCCTCCACTTT
TRBJ2-1,TRBV7-9,once,TRBD1,CASSPRADRGPYNEQFF,TGTGCCAGCAGCCCTAGGGCGGACAGGGGCCCATACAATGAGCAGTTCTTC
TRBJ2-1,TRBV7-7,.,.,CASSLSAGDNEQFF,TGTGCTAGCAGCCTTTCGGCAGGGGACAATGAGCAGTTCTTC
TRBJ2-3,TRBV15,.,.,CATSTDRLRDTQYF,TGTGCCACCAGCACTGATCGCCTCAGGGATACGCAGTATTTT
TRBJ2-7,TRBV19,.,.,CASSFGGMEYEQYF,TGTGCCAGTAGTTTCGGGGGAATGGAGTACGAGCAGTACTTC
TRBJ2-2,TRBV6-1,.,TRBD2,CASSEYWTRGAGELFF,TGTGCCAGCAGTGAATATTGGACTAGAGGTGCCGGGGAGCTGTTTTTT
TRBJ2-1,TRBV18,.,.,CASSRSNEQFF,TGTGCCAGCTCCAGAAGTAATGAGCAGTTCTTC
TRBJ1-1,TRBV27,.,.,CASSFFRGNTEAFF,TGTGCCAGCAGTTTCTTCAGGGGGAACACTGAAGCTTTCTTT
TRBJ1-6,TRBV27,.,.,CASSPATGRSPLHF,TGTGCCAGCAGTCCAGCCACAGGGAGATCACCCCTCCACTTT
TRBJ2-1,TRBV15,.,.,CATSREGREQFF,TGTGCCACCAGCAGAGAGGGCCGGGAGCAGTTCTTC